These 14 T cell receptor beta chains originate from one sample sequenced in a study of cytomegalovirus exposure and HLA in healthy donors. A multiplex PCR was run with 60 Vbeta primers and 13 Jbeta primers. Sequenced by immunoSEQ multiplex PCR; TCRdb stores in-frame clones only, minus some. The repertoire holds some 200,000 clones, approximately 80% seen once, with less than 2.5% in the top ten. The sample consisted of PBMCs. These receptors originate from a woman between 50 and 59 years old in good health and CMV-seronegative.

The V and J genes are TRBV4-1 and TRBJ1-5; the D is unclear. Trimming removed 1 base at V and 3 bases at J, with 13 bases between. Germline CDR1 and CDR2: MGHRA and YSYEKL. The CDR3 spans 16 residues. Here the CDR3 DNA reads TGCGCCAGCAGCCAAGGTACAGAAAATCCCAATCAGCCCCAGCATTTT. Translating gives CASSQGTENPNQPQHF.

The J gene is TRBJ1-1, the V gene TRBV19; the D is unclear. From germline, CDR1 is LNHDA and CDR2 SQIVND (reference sequence). V lost 5 bases and J lost 10, with 17 bases in between. This CDR3 is 13 amino acids long. The CDR3 spells CASSLTTLGGAFF. The CDR3 DNA follows: TGTGCCAGTAGTCTTACCACCCTCGGAGGAGCTTTCTTT.

The chain has TRBV7-3 and TRBJ2-1, with no clear D. Germline-derived CDR1 and CDR2 are SGHTA and FQGTGA. V was pared by 2 bases and J by 8 bases, with 10 bases between. The CDR3 is 13 residues long. The CDR3 loop reads CASSLPFRDEQFF. The DNA of the CDR3 is TGTGCCAGCAGCTTACCGTTCCGGGATGAGCAGTTCTTC.

The chain is built from TRBV9 and TRBJ2-3; D unclear. The CDR3 contains 16 residues. V lost 0 bases and J lost 0, with 11 bases in between. Germline CDR1 SGDLS, CDR2 YYNGEE. The CDR3 DNA reads as TGTGCCAGCAGCGTAGTTGAAACTCCTAGCACAGATACGCAGTATTTT. Residues: CASSVVETPSTDTQYF.

This chain uses TRBV7-9 with TRBJ1-5; 9 bases are shared with TRBD1. CDR3 length: 17 residues. With V trimmed by 4 bases and J by 6 bases, 13 bases remained unmatched. The V gene's germline CDR1 is SEHNR and CDR2 FQNEAQ (reference sequence). CDR3 sequence reads: CASSSLVRGQGGQPQHF. In nucleotides, the CDR3 is TGTGCCAGCAGCTCCCTAGTTAGGGGACAGGGAGGTCAGCCCCAGCATTTT. The full variable domain, in which reference TRBV7-9 and TRBJ1-5 provide the parts outside the CDR3, is DTGVSQNPRHKITKRGQNVTFRCDPISEHNRLYWYRQTLGQGPEFLTYFQNEAQLEKSRLLSDRFSAERPKGSFSTLEIQRTEQGDSAMYLCASSSLVRGQGGQPQHFGDGTRLSIL.

This clone was seen only a few times. V usage is TRBV5-6 and J usage is TRBJ1-1; 8 positions match TRBD1. Trimming at V came to 4 bases and at J to 9 bases, leaving 11 bases not matched to a gene. The CDR3 covers 14 residues. Germline V CDR1 and CDR2: SGHDT, YYEEEE. CDR3 region: CASSLPDREVKAFF. The CDR3 DNA sequence: TGTGCCAGCAGCCTACCGGACAGGGAAGTTAAAGCTTTCTTT.

A word on this clone: A junction boundary mismatches the germline segment, possibly from a read error. This sequence joins TRBV7-9 and TRBJ2-7; 10 bases line up with TRBD2. This CDR3 spans 17 amino acids. Germline-derived CDR1 and CDR2 are SEHNR and FQNEAQ (reference sequence). As DNA, the CDR3 is TGTTCCAGCAGCGCTTCAGAGGTAGCGGGAGGAACCTACGAGCAGTACTTC. This codes for CSSSASEVAGGTYEQYF.

The chain has TRBV19 and TRBJ1-3; the match to TRBD1 covers 9 bases. This CDR3 is built from 15 residues. The V segment lost 9 bases and the J segment 2 bases; nucleotides outside the gene matches: 8. Looked up from germline, CDR1 is LNHDA and CDR2 is SQIVND (reference sequence). The CDR3 bases are TGTGCCAGCATGGTGCACAGGGGGCCTGGAAACACCATATATTTT. Its protein product is CASMVHRGPGNTIYF.

The rearrangement links TRBV2 to TRBJ1-5; possibly TRBD1 for D (5 bases). The germline V and J ends were trimmed by 6 bases and 4 bases, with 13 bases remaining between them. The CDR3 contains 14 residues. In germline, CDR1 is SNHLY, CDR2 FYNNEI. The CDR3 protein is CASRLGAQNQPQHF. CDR3 nucleotide sequence: TGTGCCAGCAGGCTAGGGGCCCAAAATCAGCCCCAGCATTTT. The variable domain in full, completed from reference TRBV2 and TRBJ1-5, reads EPEVTQTPSHQVTQMGQEVILRCVPISNHLYFYWYRQILGQKVEFLVSFYNNEISEKSEIFDDQFSVERPDGSNFTLKIRSTKLEDSAMYFCASRLGAQNQPQHFGDGTRLSIL.

The chain employs TRBV27 and TRBJ2-7; TRBD2 matches at 9 bases. Germline lookup yields CDR1 MNHEY and CDR2 SMNVEV (reference sequence). CDR3 length: 15 residues. The V and J ends lost 2 bases and 0 bases, in that order; junction bases with no gene match: 2. CDR3 sequence: CASSLASGDSYEQYF. Here the CDR3 DNA reads TGTGCCAGCAGTTTAGCTAGCGGGGACTCCTACGAGCAGTACTTC.

The genes are TRBV4-2 and TRBJ1-1, with 8 nucleotides matching TRBD1. The ends lost 3 bases at V and 6 bases at J; junction bases unmatched: 9. The CDR3 has 15 residues. Germline-derived CDR1 and CDR2 are LGHNA and YNFKEQ. The CDR3 region is CASSQAAGGKAEAFF. The DNA of the CDR3 is TGTGCCAGCAGCCAGGCGGCAGGGGGCAAGGCTGAAGCTTTCTTT.

J is TRBJ1-4 and V is TRBV5-1; the D is unclear. Trimming stripped 4 bases from V and 3 bases from J, with 10 bases between. CDR3 length: 14 amino acids. The germline V gene has CDR1 SGHRS and CDR2 YFSETQ. The CDR3 DNA reads as TGCGCCAGCAGCCTCAGGTGGCCTAATGAAAAACTGTTTTTT. It yields the protein CASSLRWPNEKLFF.

The gene calls are TRBV5-1 and TRBJ2-7, with TRBD2 as a possible D gene (6 bases). With 0 bases removed from V and 7 bases from J, the gap between germline ends came to 17 bases. The CDR3 contains 15 residues. CDR1 is SGHRS and CDR2 is YFSETQ in the germline V gene. The CDR3 DNA follows: TGCGCCAGCAGCTTGGGGGACTTACCGGGAGTGGAGCAGTACTTC. It yields the protein CASSLGDLPGVEQYF.

V is TRBV27 and J is TRBJ2-5; 8 bases match TRBD2. Matching the DNA end better, TRBJ2-7 makes the J call doubtful. Germline V CDR1 and CDR2: MNHEY, SMNVEV (reference sequence). This CDR3 is built from 15 residues. CDR3 bases: TGTGCCAGCAGTTCCCGGGAGGGCCTTCGGGACGAGCAGTACTTC. Protein product: CASSSREGLRDEQYF.